Sequencing of this T cell receptor beta chain was carried out in a study of CD8 T cells in Susac syndrome. Study context: Patients with Susac syndrome who were sequenced included more than five with active disease and fewer than 10 in remission. Patients with Susac syndrome were therapy-naive, treated with corticosteroids, or treated with intravenous immunoglobulin alone when blood was collected.

Reverse transcription of 0.5 to 1 ug RNA was performed with random hexamers. Multiplex PCR with immunoSEQ amplified the TCR beta CDR3 across 54 Vbeta and 13 Jbeta. TCRdb ran MiXCR on the immunoSEQ multiplex PCR reads and lists one entry per CDR3 protein. The sample lists some 210,000 distinct CDR3 sequences; over 90% were seen once. The V end was cut by 7 bases, the J end by 0 bases, with 16 bases between. The CDR3 loop spans 16 amino acids. Looked up from germline, CDR1 is LNHDA and CDR2 is SQIVND (reference sequence). CD8+ and CD4+ blood T cells underwent TCR beta sequencing. This TCR was sampled from a human donor with Susac syndrome. The chain links TRBV19 to TRBJ1-5; D call uncertain. Sequenced: CD4+ T cells from PBMCs. The CDR3 region has the DNA TGTGCCAGTACCGCGATGGGTGGATATAGCAATCAGCCCCAGCATTTT. It specifies CASTAMGGYSNQPQHF. The full variable domain, its missing parts supplied by reference TRBV19 and TRBJ1-5, is DGGITQSPKYLFRKEGQNVTLSCEQNLNHDAMYWYRQDPGQGLRLIYYSQIVNDFQKGDIAEGYSVSREKKESFPLTVTSAQKNPTAFYLCASTAMGGYSNQPQHFGDGTRLSIL.